Given below is one T cell receptor (beta chain) in context. In this sample, this clonotype turned up a few times. Its recognized antigen is unknown. No much larger clone is present one base from it, and per-base qualities are unavailable. TCR cDNA was synthesized by 5'RACE template switching, through which a universal primer site and unique molecular identifiers were introduced. cDNA synthesis was primed from both the TCR alpha and TCR beta constant segments. Library amplification involved two PCR steps, and the second step added sample barcodes and sequencing adapters. Sequencing of libraries was performed on Illumina HiSeq 2500 (2x100 bp) or NovaSeq (2x150 bp). In the original analysis: MIGEC was used to demultiplex reads and collapse the reads into UMI consensus sequences, and MiXCR was used for V(D)J alignment. Using edgeR on replicate PBMC samples, clonotypes were called vaccine-responding if FDR was below 0.01 and the log2 fold change was above 5 up to day 15. Each bulk clonotype received a CD4 or CD8 identity based on whether the sequenced CD4 or CD8 repertoire contained that clonotype at higher abundance. The public reads were reanalyzed by TCRdb: fastp trimming at Q25, MiXCR alignment, in-frame beta chains only. Each entry is one CDR3 protein sequence, shown with its most common DNA and genes. The V and J calls shown here were made by TCRdb, not taken from the authors' results. The sample profile shows about 400,000 distinct CDR3 sequences; more than 9% of them were found once. The top ten hold around 19% of the sample.

From cysteine to phenylalanine, the CDR3 is 18 amino acids long. The DNA shown is the 54-base CDR3, in frame from base 1. Trimming accounts for 3 bases at V and 6 bases at J, while the number of junction bases matched to no gene is 11. These data are taken from a study of T cells after yellow fever vaccination (dated by TCRdb to about 2019). With respect to the entire study: The SMART-Seq v4 Ultra Low Input RNA kit was used to prepare libraries from fractions with low cell numbers. Blood was drawn at multiple timepoints before and after primary and secondary immunization, with bulk PBMC replicates and cell subsets isolated. Two healthy male donors, one aged 18 to 30 and one aged 30 to 40 years, were included in the cohort. To track T-cell clones before and after primary and booster YFV17D yellow fever vaccination, bulk TCR alpha and beta repertoires were sequenced longitudinally.

Overall results and qualifications from the work: Most clones expanded after primary vaccination were re-detected after the booster (almost 98% of CD4 and more than 70% of CD8), suggesting broad memory maintenance. A small fraction of clonotypes showed up in both the CD4 and CD8 compartments, probably as a result of convergent recombination. The secondary T-cell response was found to be weaker but faster than the primary response, with a peak reached on day 5 rather than on day 15. Only two donors were included in the study, so the extent to which the findings can be generalized is limited. Because abundant contaminating clonotypes from the bulk population could be contained in FACS-sorted repertoires, computational filtering was required.

The treatment or condition label here, explained by the study, means: live attenuated yellow fever vaccine strain. At each blood-draw timepoint, two biological replicates of bulk PBMCs were obtained. A standard Ficoll-Paque protocol was used to isolate PBMCs from peripheral blood. TriZol was used to extract RNA from bulk PBMCs, from CD4 and CD8 fractions, and from dextramer-positive and dextramer-negative fractions. The sequence came from a man younger than 35 who received the YFV17D yellow fever vaccine. The V and J genes are TRBV23-1 and TRBJ2-2; TRBD1 agrees with 12 junctional bases. TRBV23-1 is designated an ORF whose function remains uncertain. The sample consisted of PBMCs, taken on the day of the first yellow fever vaccination. CDR3 region: CASSQGPGTGGLAGELFF. The nucleotides read TGCGCCAGCAGTCAGGGCCCCGGGACAGGGGGCTTAGCCGGGGAGCTGTTTTTT.